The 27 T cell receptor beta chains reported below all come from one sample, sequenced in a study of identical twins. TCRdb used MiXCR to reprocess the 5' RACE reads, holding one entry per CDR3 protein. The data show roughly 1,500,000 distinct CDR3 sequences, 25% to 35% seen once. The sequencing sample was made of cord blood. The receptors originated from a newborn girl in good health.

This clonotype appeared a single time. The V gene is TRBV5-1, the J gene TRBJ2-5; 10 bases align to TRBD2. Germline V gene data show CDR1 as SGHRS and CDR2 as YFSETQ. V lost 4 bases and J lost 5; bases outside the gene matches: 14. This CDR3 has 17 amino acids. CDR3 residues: CASSLSSPSGGAETQYF. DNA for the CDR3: TGCGCCAGCAGCCTGAGTTCGCCTAGCGGGGGTGCGGAGACCCAGTACTTC. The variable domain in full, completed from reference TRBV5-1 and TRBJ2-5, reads KAGVTQTPRYLIKTRGQQVTLSCSPISGHRSVSWYQQTPGQGLQFLFEYFSETQRNKGNFPGRFSGRQFSNSRSEMNVSTLELGDSALYLCASSLSSPSGGAETQYFGPGTRLLVL.

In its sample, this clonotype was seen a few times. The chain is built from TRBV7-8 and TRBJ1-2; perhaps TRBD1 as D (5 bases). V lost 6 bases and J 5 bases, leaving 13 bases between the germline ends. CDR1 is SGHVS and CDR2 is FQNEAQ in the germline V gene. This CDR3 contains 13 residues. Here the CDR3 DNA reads TGTGCCAGCAGTCCTTGGGAGGGGTATGGCTACACCTTC. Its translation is CASSPWEGYGYTF.

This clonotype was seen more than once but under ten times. In nucleotides, the CDR3 is TGTGCCAGCAGTTGGGACCAGTTATACACTGAAGCTTTCTTT. Its translation: CASSWDQLYTEAFF. The chain recombines TRBV6-5 with TRBJ1-1; maybe TRBD1 (5 bases). CDR1 is MNHEY and CDR2 is SVGAGI in the germline V gene. This CDR3 is 14 amino acids long. The V and J ends lost 4 bases and 3 bases respectively, with 12 bases between them.

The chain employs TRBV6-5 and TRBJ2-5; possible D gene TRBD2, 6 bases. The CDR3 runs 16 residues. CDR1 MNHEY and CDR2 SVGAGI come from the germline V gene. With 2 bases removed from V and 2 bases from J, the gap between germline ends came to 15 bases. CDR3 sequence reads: CASSYRGGLGQETQYF. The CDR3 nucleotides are TGTGCCAGCAGTTACCGCGGAGGGCTGGGACAAGAGACCCAGTACTTC.

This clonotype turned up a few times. CDR3 protein: CATSRDKGVTDTQYF. DNA of the CDR3: TGTGCCACCAGCAGAGATAAGGGGGTCACAGATACGCAGTATTTT. The chain combines TRBV15 with TRBJ2-3; maybe TRBD1 (6 bases). The CDR3 is made up of 15 amino acids. From germline, CDR1 is LNHNV and CDR2 YYDKDF (reference sequence). Trimming pared 0 bases from V and 2 bases from J, leaving 9 bases between.

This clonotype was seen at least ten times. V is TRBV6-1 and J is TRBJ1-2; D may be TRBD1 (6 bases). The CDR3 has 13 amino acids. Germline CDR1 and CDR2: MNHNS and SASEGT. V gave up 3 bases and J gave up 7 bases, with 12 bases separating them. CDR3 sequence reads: CASSESRGGGYTF. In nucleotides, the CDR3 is TGTGCCAGCAGTGAGTCCAGGGGCGGTGGCTACACCTTC.

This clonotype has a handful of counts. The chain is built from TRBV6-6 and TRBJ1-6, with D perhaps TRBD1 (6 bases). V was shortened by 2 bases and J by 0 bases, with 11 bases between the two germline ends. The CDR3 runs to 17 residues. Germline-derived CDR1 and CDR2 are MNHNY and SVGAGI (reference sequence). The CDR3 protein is CASSYRRGGSYNSPLHF. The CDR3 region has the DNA TGTGCCAGCAGTTACCGGAGAGGGGGCTCCTATAATTCACCCCTCCACTTT.

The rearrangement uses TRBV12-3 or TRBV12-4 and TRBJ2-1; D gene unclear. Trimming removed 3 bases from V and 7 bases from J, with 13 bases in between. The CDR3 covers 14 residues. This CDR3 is CASSFLEVWNEQFF. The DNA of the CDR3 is TGTGCCAGCAGTTTTCTGGAAGTTTGGAATGAGCAGTTCTTC.

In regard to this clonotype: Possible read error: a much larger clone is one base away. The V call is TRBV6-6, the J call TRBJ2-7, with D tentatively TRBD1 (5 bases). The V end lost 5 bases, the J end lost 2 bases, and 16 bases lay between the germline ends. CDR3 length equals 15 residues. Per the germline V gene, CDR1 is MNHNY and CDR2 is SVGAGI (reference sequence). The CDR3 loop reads CASSHDYRGTYEQYF. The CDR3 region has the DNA TGTGCCAGCAGTCACGATTATAGGGGTACCTACGAGCAGTACTTC.

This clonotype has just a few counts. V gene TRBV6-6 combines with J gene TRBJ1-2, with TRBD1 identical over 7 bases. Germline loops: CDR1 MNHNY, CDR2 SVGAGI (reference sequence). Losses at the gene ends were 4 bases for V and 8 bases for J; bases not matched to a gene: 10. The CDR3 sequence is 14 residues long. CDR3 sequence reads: CASSSRGRVGGYTF. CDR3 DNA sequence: TGTGCCAGCAGTTCTAGGGGGCGTGTTGGCGGCTACACCTTC.

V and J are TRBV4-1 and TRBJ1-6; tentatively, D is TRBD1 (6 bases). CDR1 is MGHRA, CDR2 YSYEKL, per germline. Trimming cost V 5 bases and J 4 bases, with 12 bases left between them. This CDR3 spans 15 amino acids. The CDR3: CASSTGYIYNSPLHF. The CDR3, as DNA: TGCGCCAGCAGCACAGGGTATATATATAATTCACCCCTCCACTTT.

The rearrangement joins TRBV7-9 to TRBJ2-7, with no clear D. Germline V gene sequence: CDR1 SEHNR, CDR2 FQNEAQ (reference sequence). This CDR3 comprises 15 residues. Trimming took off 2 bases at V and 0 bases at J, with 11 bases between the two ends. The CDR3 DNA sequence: TGTGCCAGCAGCTTAACCCATTTTAACTCCTACGAGCAGTACTTC. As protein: CASSLTHFNSYEQYF.

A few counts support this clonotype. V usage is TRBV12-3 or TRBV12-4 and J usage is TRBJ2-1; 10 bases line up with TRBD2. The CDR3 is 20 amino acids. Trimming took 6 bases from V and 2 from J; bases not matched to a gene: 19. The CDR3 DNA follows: TGTGCCAGCAGGCTGGTGACGAGGGGACTAGCGAAAACACCCTACAATGAGCAGTTCTTC. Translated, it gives CASRLVTRGLAKTPYNEQFF.

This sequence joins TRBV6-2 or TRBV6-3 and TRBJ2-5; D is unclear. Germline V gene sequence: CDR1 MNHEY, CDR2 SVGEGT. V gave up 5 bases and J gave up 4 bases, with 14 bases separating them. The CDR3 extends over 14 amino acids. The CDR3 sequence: CASSPAGSIETQYF. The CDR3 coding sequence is TGTGCCAGCAGTCCGGCTGGGTCTATAGAGACCCAGTACTTC.

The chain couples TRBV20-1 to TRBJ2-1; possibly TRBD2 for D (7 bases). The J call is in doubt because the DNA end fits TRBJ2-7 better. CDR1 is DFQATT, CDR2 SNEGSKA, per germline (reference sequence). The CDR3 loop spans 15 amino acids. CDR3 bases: TGCAGTGCTACCCCAGGGGCGGGAGCCTCCTACGAGCAGTACTTC. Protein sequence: CSATPGAGASYEQYF.

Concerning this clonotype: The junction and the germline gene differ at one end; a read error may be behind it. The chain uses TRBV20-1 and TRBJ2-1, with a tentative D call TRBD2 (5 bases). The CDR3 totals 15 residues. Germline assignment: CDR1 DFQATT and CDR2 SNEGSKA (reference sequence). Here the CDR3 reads CCASGQADSYNEQFF. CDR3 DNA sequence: TGCTGTGCTAGTGGTCAAGCGGACTCCTACAATGAGCAGTTCTTC.

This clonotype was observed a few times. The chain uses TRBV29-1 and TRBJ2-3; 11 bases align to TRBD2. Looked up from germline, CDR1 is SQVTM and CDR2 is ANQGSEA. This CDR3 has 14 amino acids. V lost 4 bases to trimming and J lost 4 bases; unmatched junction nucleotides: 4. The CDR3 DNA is TGCAGCGTTGGAAGTAGCGGGGGGGCAGATACGCAGTATTTT. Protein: CSVGSSGGADTQYF.

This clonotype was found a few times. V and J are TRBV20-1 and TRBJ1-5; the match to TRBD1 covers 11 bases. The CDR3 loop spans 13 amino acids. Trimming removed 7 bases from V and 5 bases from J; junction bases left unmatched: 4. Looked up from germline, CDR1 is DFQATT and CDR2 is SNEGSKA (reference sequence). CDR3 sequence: CSVGQGADQPQHF. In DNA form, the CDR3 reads TGCAGTGTAGGACAGGGGGCTGATCAGCCCCAGCATTTT.

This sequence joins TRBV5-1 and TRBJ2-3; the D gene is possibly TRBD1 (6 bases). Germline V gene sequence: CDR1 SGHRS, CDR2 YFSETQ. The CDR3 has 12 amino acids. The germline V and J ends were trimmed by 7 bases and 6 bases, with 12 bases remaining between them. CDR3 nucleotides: TGCGCCAGCTTTCACAGGGCGGATACGCAGTATTTT. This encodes CASFHRADTQYF.

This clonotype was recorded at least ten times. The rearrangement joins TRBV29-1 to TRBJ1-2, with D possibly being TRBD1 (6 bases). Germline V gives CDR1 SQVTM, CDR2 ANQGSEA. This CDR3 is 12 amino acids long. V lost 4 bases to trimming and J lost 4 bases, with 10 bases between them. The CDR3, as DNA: TGCAGCGTTGTGGCAGGGGTCTATGGCTACACCTTC. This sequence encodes CSVVAGVYGYTF.

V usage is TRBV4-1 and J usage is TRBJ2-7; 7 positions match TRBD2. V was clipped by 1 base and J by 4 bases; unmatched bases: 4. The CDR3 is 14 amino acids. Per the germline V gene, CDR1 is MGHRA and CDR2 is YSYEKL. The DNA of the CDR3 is TGCGCCAGCAGCCAAGCTAGCGGCTTATACGAGCAGTACTTC. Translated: CASSQASGLYEQYF.

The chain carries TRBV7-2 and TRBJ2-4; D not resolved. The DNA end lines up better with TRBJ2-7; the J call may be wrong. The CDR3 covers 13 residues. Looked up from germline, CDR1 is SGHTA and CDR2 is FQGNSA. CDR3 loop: CASTRPGVHEQYF. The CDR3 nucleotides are TGTGCCAGCACTCGGCCCGGTGTGCACGAGCAGTACTTC.

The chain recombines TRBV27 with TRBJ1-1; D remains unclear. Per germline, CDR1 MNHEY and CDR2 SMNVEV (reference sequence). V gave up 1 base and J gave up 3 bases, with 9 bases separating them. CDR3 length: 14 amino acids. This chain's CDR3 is CASSLFGFYTEAFF. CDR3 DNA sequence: TGTGCCAGCAGTTTATTTGGGTTTTACACTGAAGCTTTCTTT.

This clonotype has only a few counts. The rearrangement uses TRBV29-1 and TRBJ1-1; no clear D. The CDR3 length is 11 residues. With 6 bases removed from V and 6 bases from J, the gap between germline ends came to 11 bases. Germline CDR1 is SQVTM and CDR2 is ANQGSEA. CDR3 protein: CSVTSRPEAFF. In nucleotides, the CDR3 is TGCAGCGTCACCAGTCGGCCTGAAGCTTTCTTT.

The CDR3 nucleotides read TGTGCCACCAGTGAATTGACAGAGTACGGCTACACCTTC. Amino acid sequence: CATSELTEYGYTF. This sequence joins TRBV24-1 and TRBJ1-2; TRBD1 is a possible D gene (5 bases). V lost 4 bases, J lost 8 bases, and 13 bases lay in between. CDR1 and CDR2 from the germline V gene are KGHDR and SFDVKD. The CDR3 is 13 residues long.

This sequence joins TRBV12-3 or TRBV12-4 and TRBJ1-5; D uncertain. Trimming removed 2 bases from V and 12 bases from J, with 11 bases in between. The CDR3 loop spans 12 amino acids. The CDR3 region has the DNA TGTGCCAGCAGTTTATCGGGAGGGTACCAGCATTTT. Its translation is CASSLSGGYQHF.

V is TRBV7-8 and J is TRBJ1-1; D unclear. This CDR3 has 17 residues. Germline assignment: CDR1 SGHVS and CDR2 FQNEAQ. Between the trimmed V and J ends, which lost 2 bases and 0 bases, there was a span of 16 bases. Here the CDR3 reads CASSLRVRRAVNTEAFF. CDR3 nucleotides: TGTGCCAGCAGCTTACGCGTGAGGAGGGCGGTGAACACTGAAGCTTTCTTT.